This T cell receptor beta chain appears in the sequencing data of a study of radiotherapy plus CTLA-4 blockade in lung cancer. Study-wide background: Objective responses were documented in over 15% of patients, with disease control in 31%. Study-level points and caveats: The best prediction of response reportedly came from early blood T cell clone dynamics, with interferon-beta. Subsequent to radiotherapy plus ipilimumab, tumor-derived TCR clones underwent expansion in blood.

V gave up 6 bases and J gave up 5 bases, with 19 bases separating them. Germline V gene sequence: CDR1 MNHEY, CDR2 SVGAGI. The CDR3 totals 15 residues. The assay was immunoSEQ multiplex PCR, and TCRdb's table has in-frame clones only and misses some. The table includes approximately 80,000 clones, approximately 80% detected once. For this clone: As yet, its antigen is unknown.

This specimen was peripheral blood, taken from a patient treated with radiotherapy plus ipilimumab. This sequence originates from a human donor with non-small cell lung cancer who had stable disease on radiotherapy plus ipilimumab. V gene TRBV6-5 combines with J gene TRBJ1-1; D remains unclear. The CDR3 region has the DNA TGTGCCAGCAGGGAAAGCCGCCCGATAGGGACTGAAGCTTTCTTT. Protein: CASRESRPIGTEAFF.